This passage covers 11 T cell receptor beta chains from one sample sequenced in a study of blood T cell repertoires in COVID-19 (dated by TCRdb to 2020 to 2022). Library preparation employed the immunoSEQ multiplex PCR assay. Here the immuneACCESS table is served through TCRdb, limited to in-frame sequences with V and J called. Missing clones are a known gap in these copies; in checked studies unresolved V genes cover under half, and the rest lacks a known reason. In all, the sample holds 70,000 to 90,000 clones, and around nine tenths of those were seen once. The ten largest clones take up about 8.5% of the sample. Sequenced: peripheral blood. The receptors derive from a man older than 75 with active or convalescent COVID-19.

The chain uses TRBV5-1 and TRBJ1-4; weak D call: TRBD1 (6 bases). Germline CDR1 is SGHRS and CDR2 is YFSETQ. V lost 0 bases and J lost 6, with 9 bases in between. The CDR3 loop spans 14 amino acids. DNA for the CDR3: TGCGCCAGCAGCTTGGAACAGGGACATGAAAAACTGTTTTTT. Translated: CASSLEQGHEKLFF. The whole variable domain, filled in from reference TRBV5-1 and TRBJ1-4, reads KAGVTQTPRYLIKTRGQQVTLSCSPISGHRSVSWYQQTPGQGLQFLFEYFSETQRNKGNFPGRFSGRQFSNSRSEMNVSTLELGDSALYLCASSLEQGHEKLFFGSGTQLSVL.

This clone was counted a few times. V is TRBV19 and J is TRBJ1-2, with D perhaps TRBD1 (5 bases). The length of the CDR3 is 12 residues. Germline-derived CDR1 and CDR2 are LNHDA and SQIVND (reference sequence). Trimming took 5 bases from V and 8 from J, leaving 12 bases between them. The CDR3 DNA reads as TGTGCCAGTAGTGTGACAGCCCACGGCTACACCTTC. Translation: CASSVTAHGYTF. Full variable domain (missing parts from reference TRBV19 and TRBJ1-2): DGGITQSPKYLFRKEGQNVTLSCEQNLNHDAMYWYRQDPGQGLRLIYYSQIVNDFQKGDIAEGYSVSREKKESFPLTVTSAQKNPTAFYLCASSVTAHGYTFGSGTRLTVV.

The gene calls are TRBV6-2 or TRBV6-3 and TRBJ2-3; D is ambiguous. The CDR3 length is 12 residues. Germline V gene lookup returns CDR1 MNHEY and CDR2 SVGEGT. V was shortened by 2 bases and J by 6 bases, with 6 bases between the two germline ends. This CDR3 reads CASSYPGDTQYF. CDR3 in DNA: TGTGCCAGCAGTTACCCCGGGGATACGCAGTATTTT.

This sequence joins TRBV11-1 and TRBJ2-5, with D unresolved. V gave up 2 bases and J gave up 0 bases, with 7 bases separating them. The CDR3 runs to 14 residues. The germline gives CDR1 SGHAT, CDR2 FQDESV (reference sequence). The chain's CDR3 is CASSLLIYQETQYF. For the CDR3, the DNA is TGTGCCAGCAGCTTACTAATATACCAAGAGACCCAGTACTTC.

The V call is TRBV20-1, the J call TRBJ2-5, with D perhaps matching TRBD2 (5 bases). Germline V gene lookup returns CDR1 DFQATT and CDR2 SNEGSKA (reference sequence). CDR3 length: 11 amino acids. V gave up 7 bases and J gave up 5 bases, with 11 bases separating them. CDR3 residues: CSVNSGETQYF. The CDR3 DNA is TGCAGTGTCAATTCGGGGGAGACCCAGTACTTC.

The rearrangement links TRBV19 to TRBJ1-5; D unresolved. Germline CDR1 and CDR2: LNHDA and SQIVND (reference sequence). This CDR3 is 14 amino acids long. V lost 5 bases and J lost 5, with 13 bases in between. The CDR3 DNA sequence: TGTGCCAGTAGTCGGCGTAGGGAGGATCAGCCCCAGCATTTT. As protein: CASSRRREDQPQHF. Variable domain in full (rest from reference TRBV19 and TRBJ1-5): DGGITQSPKYLFRKEGQNVTLSCEQNLNHDAMYWYRQDPGQGLRLIYYSQIVNDFQKGDIAEGYSVSREKKESFPLTVTSAQKNPTAFYLCASSRRREDQPQHFGDGTRLSIL.

The rearrangement uses TRBV27 and TRBJ2-3, with 8 bases matching TRBD2. This CDR3 is built from 13 residues. The J segment lost 1 base and the V segment lost 6 bases, leaving 0 bases of the junction unmatched. Germline CDR1 reads MNHEY; CDR2 reads SMNVEV (reference sequence). The CDR3 spells CASRLAGTDTQYF. The CDR3, as DNA: TGTGCCAGCAGACTAGCGGGCACAGATACGCAGTATTTT.

CDR3 DNA: TGTGCCAGCAGTGACCGACAGGCTAACACCGGGGAGCTGTTTTTT. Protein product: CASSDRQANTGELFF. This sequence joins TRBV2 and TRBJ2-2; possibly TRBD1 for D (6 bases). Germline V gives CDR1 SNHLY, CDR2 FYNNEI. Trimming pared 3 bases from V and 2 bases from J, leaving 10 bases between. The CDR3 is made up of 15 amino acids.

The table lists this clone with a count of one. The rearrangement uses TRBV5-5 and TRBJ2-7; 11 bases line up with TRBD2. This CDR3 is 15 amino acids long. V lost 5 bases and J lost 2; bases outside the gene matches: 6. From germline, CDR1 is SGHKS and CDR2 YYEKEE (reference sequence). CDR3: CASRTGLAEAYEQYV. In DNA form, the CDR3 reads TGTGCCAGCAGGACGGGACTAGCGGAGGCCTACGAGCAGTACGTC.

This clone was seen only a few times. This sequence joins TRBV5-8 and TRBJ1-1; no clear D gene. Trimming pared 2 bases from V and 4 bases from J, leaving 12 bases between. The germline CDR1 and CDR2 sequences are SGHTS and YDEGEE. This CDR3 has 14 residues. CDR3 nucleotide sequence: TGTGCCAGCAGCTTTCGTATGACGGGCACTGAAGCTTTCTTT. It is translated as CASSFRMTGTEAFF.

The chain links TRBV25-1 to TRBJ1-2, with no clear D. Between the trimmed V and J ends, which lost 0 bases and 2 bases, there was a span of 19 bases. The CDR3 has 18 residues. Germline CDR1 reads MGHDK; CDR2 reads SYGVNS. The DNA of the CDR3 is TGTGCCAGCAGTGAATATCGGGCCGGGAACTCTCGAAACTATGGCTACACCTTC. Protein product: CASSEYRAGNSRNYGYTF.